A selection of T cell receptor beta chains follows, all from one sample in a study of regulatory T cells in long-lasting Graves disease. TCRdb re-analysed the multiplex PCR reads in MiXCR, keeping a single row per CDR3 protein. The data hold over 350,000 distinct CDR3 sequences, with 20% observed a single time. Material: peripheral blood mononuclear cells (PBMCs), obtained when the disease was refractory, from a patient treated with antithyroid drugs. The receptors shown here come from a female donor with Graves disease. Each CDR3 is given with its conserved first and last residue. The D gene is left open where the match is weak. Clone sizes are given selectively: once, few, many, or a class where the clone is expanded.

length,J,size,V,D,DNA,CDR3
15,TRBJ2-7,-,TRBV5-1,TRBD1,TGCGCCAGCAGCTTGTTCGGGACAGGGGTGTACGAGCAGTACTTC,CASSLFGTGVYEQYF
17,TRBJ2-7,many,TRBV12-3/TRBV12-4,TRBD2,TGTGCCAGCAGTTTAGCCCAACCGGGACTAGGGTACTACGAGCAGTACTTC,CASSLAQPGLGYYEQYF
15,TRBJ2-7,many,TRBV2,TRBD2,TGTGCCAGCAGTGACGGAGCGGGAGGGCCGGGCGAGCAGTACTTC,CASSDGAGGPGEQYF
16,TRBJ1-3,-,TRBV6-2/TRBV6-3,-,TGTGCCAGCAGTTACTCCCCGGGGGCGTTTGGAAACACCATATATTTT,CASSYSPGAFGNTIYF
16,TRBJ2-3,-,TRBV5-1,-,TGCGCCAGCAGCTTGGGAGCACAGAGCCGTTGGGATACGCAGTATTTT,CASSLGAQSRWDTQYF
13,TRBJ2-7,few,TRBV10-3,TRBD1,TGTGCCAGCAGGGCGACAGGGAAATACGAGCAGTACTTC,CASRATGKYEQYF
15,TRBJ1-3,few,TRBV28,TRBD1,TGTGCCAGCACCCCGGGACAGATATTTGGAAACACCATATATTTT,CASTPGQIFGNTIYF
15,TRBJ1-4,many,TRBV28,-,TGTGCCAGCAGTTTATACAGTTCTATTAATGAAAAACTGTTTTTT,CASSLYSSINEKLFF
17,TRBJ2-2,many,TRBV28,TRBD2,TGTGCCAGCAGCCCCCACAGCGGGAGAGGGTGGACCGGGGAGCTGTTTTTT,CASSPHSGRGWTGELFF
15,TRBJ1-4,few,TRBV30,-,TGTGCCTGGAGTGCGGTAGGCAGGGTTGGAGAAAAACTGTTTTTT,CAWSAVGRVGEKLFF
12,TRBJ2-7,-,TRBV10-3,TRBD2,TGTGGTAGCGGGTCCTCCTCCTACGAGCAGTACTTC,CGSGSSSYEQYF
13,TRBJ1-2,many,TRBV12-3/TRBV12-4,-,TGTGCCAGCAACCAGGGTGGTAGCGGCGGCTACACCTTC,CASNQGGSGGYTF
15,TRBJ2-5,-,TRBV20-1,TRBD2,TGCAGTGCTAGAGATCGACTAGCGACCCAAGAGACCCAGTACTTC,CSARDRLATQETQYF
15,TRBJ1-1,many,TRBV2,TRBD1,TGTGCCAGCAGTGACGGACAGGGGGCCGGCACTGAAGCTTTCTTT,CASSDGQGAGTEAFF
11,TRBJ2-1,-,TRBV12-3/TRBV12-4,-,TGTGCCAGCAGTTTAATCAATGAGCAGTTCTTC,CASSLINEQFF
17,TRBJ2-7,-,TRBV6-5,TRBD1,TGTGCCAGCAGTTACCAAGGGGACAGGGAAGTATTCTACGAGCAGTACTTC,CASSYQGDREVFYEQYF
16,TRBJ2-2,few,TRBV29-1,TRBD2,TGCAGCGTTACAGGACTAGCGGGAGAACGGACCGGGGAGCTGTTTTTT,CSVTGLAGERTGELFF
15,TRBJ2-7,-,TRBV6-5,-,TGTGCCAGCAGTTACTCGGGACGGACTACCTACGAGCAGTACTTC,CASSYSGRTTYEQYF
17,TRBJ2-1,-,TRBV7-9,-,TGTGCCAGCAGCCCCGAACCGGGACTCTTCTCCTACAATGAGCAGTTCTTC,CASSPEPGLFSYNEQFF
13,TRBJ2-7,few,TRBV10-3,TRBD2,TGTGCCATCAGCGGGCGGGAGATGAACGAGCAGTACTTC,CAISGREMNEQYF
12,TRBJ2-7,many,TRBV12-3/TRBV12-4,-,TGTGCCAGCAGTCTCGCCGGGACCTTTCGGTACTTC,CASSLAGTFRYF
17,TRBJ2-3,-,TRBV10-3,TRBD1,TGTGCCATCAGTGAGTCGATTGGGAGCAGGGGGAAAGATACGCAGTATTTT,CAISESIGSRGKDTQYF
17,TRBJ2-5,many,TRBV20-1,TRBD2,TGCAGTGCTGGGAGACTAGCGGGAGGGCAGGAGGGAGAGACCCAGTACTTC,CSAGRLAGGQEGETQYF
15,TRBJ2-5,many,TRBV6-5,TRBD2,TGTGCCAGCAGTTACTCTGGCTCCGGGGGGGAGACCCAGTACTTC,CASSYSGSGGETQYF
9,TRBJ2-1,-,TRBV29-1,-,TGCAGCGTTGAAAGAGAGCAGTTCTTC,CSVEREQFF
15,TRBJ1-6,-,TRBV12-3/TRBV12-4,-,TGTGCCAGCAGCTCATCACAGCAGGTTGCTTCACCCCTCCACTTT,CASSSSQQVASPLHF
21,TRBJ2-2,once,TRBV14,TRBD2,TGTGCCAGCAGCCAAGATTATGCGGGGACTAGCGGGAGCCGTCGTTACGGGGAGCTGTTTTTT,CASSQDYAGTSGSRRYGELFF
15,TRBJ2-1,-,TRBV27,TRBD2,TGTGCCAGCAGTTTATTGGCTAGCGGGTACAATGAGCAGTTCTTC,CASSLLASGYNEQFF
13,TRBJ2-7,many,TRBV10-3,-,TGTGCCATCAGTCCAGTCGCGTCCTACGAGCAGTACTTC,CAISPVASYEQYF
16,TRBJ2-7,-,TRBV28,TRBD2,TGTGCCAGCAGCCCTCATGGGACTAGCGGGAGGTACGAGCAGTACTTC,CASSPHGTSGRYEQYF
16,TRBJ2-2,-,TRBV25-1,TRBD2,TGTGCCAGCAGTGATACTACCGGGAGGCCCTCCGGGGAGCTGTTTTTT,CASSDTTGRPSGELFF
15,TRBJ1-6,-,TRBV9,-,TGTGCCAGCAGCTCAGGCAGCGAACTTAATTCACCCCTCCACTTT,CASSSGSELNSPLHF
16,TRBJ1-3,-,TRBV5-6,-,TGTGCCAGCAGCGACGCCGGGCTCTTCTCTGGAAACACCATATATTTT,CASSDAGLFSGNTIYF
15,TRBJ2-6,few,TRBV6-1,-,TGTGCCAGCAGTCCCTCAGGATCTGGGGCCAACGTCCTGACTTTC,CASSPSGSGANVLTF
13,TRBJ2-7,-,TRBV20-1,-,TGCAGTGCTACAACGGGACTTGCCTACGAGCAGTACTTC,CSATTGLAYEQYF
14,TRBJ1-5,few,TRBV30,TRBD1,TGTGCCTGGAGTTCTGGGACAGTCAATCAGCCCCAGCATTTT,CAWSSGTVNQPQHF
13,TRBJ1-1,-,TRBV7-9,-,TGTGCCAGCAGCTTATTTCTGGGCACTGAAGCTTTCTTT,CASSLFLGTEAFF
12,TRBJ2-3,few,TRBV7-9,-,TGTGCCAGCAGCTCGGACGTGGATACGCAGTATTTT,CASSSDVDTQYF
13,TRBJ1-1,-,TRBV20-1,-,TGCAGTGCTAGAGATCAACCGAACACTGAAGCTTTCTTT,CSARDQPNTEAFF
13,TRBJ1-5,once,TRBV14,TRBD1,TGTGCCAGCAGCAAAGAACAGGGGTCGCCCCAGCATTTT,CASSKEQGSPQHF
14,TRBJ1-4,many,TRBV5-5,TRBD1,TGTGCCAGCAGCCAAGGGACAGTTAATGAAAAACTGTTTTTT,CASSQGTVNEKLFF